Listed below are T cell receptor beta chains from one sample, sequenced in a study of cytomegalovirus exposure and HLA in healthy donors. Using immunoSEQ multiplex PCR, the repertoire was profiled, and TCRdb retains in-frame clones only, with some absent. This table holds roughly 140,000 clones, roughly four fifths found once. Sample: PBMCs. The receptors derive from a man younger than 40 in good health and CMV-seropositive. Each CDR3 is given with its conserved first and last residue. D genes are given only for firm matches. Expanded clones are given a class, and other clones once, few, many or no size at all.

size	V	D	J	CDR3	DNA
NA	TRBV7-9	TRBD2	TRBJ2-3	CASSLGSSGSTQYF	TGTGCCAGCAGCTTAGGGTCTAGCGGGAGTACGCAGTATTTT
few	TRBV7-2	TRBD1	TRBJ2-7	CASSQDRGAYEQYF	TGTGCCAGCAGCCAGGACAGGGGAGCCTACGAGCAGTACTTC
NA	TRBV5-1	NA	TRBJ2-1	CASRDGGEQFF	TGCGCCAGCAGGGACGGGGGTGAGCAGTTCTTC
NA	TRBV11-2	NA	TRBJ2-7	CASSLVGERALLGYEQYF	TGTGCCAGCAGCTTAGTGGGGGAGCGGGCTTTATTAGGATACGAGCAGTACTTC
NA	TRBV5-4	TRBD2	TRBJ2-2	CASSQSGGGTGELFF	TGTGCCAGCAGCCAAAGCGGGGGAGGGACCGGGGAGCTGTTTTTT
few	TRBV9	NA	TRBJ2-7	CASSVAGGLSYEQYF	TGTGCCAGCAGCGTAGCGGGGGGCCTCTCCTACGAGCAGTACTTC
NA	TRBV29-1	TRBD1	TRBJ1-2	CSVEIGSQGRKGYTF	TGCAGCGTTGAAATAGGTTCACAGGGGAGGAAGGGCTACACCTTC
NA	TRBV11-2	TRBD1	TRBJ2-7	CASSSLRDRGLWGEQYF	TGTGCCAGCAGCTCCCTCCGGGACAGGGGGCTTTGGGGAGAGCAGTACTTC
NA	TRBV5-1	TRBD1	TRBJ2-2	CASSSTGDRANTGELFF	TGCGCCAGCAGCTCTACGGGGGACAGGGCGAACACCGGGGAGCTGTTTTTT
NA	TRBV4-1	NA	TRBJ2-2	CASQFGEGTGELFF	TGCGCCAGCCAGTTTGGAGAGGGCACCGGGGAGCTGTTTTTT
few	TRBV6-1	NA	TRBJ1-2	CASSPSRGGESGYTF	TGTGCCAGCAGTCCTTCCCGAGGAGGGGAGAGTGGCTACACCTTC
NA	TRBV30	TRBD2	TRBJ2-3	CAWSGAGGPDTQYF	TGTGCCTGGAGTGGTGCGGGGGGGCCTGATACGCAGTATTTT
NA	TRBV28	NA	TRBJ2-7	CASSWGGRGYEQYF	TGTGCCAGCAGTTGGGGGGGCAGGGGCTACGAGCAGTACTTC
NA	TRBV5-1	TRBD2	TRBJ2-7	CASSLGASGFAYEQYF	TGCGCCAGCAGCTTGGGGGCTAGCGGGTTTGCCTACGAGCAGTACTTC
NA	TRBV2	NA	TRBJ2-2	CAILGTANTGELFF	TGTGCCATCCTAGGGACTGCGAACACCGGGGAGCTGTTTTTT
NA	TRBV5-4	TRBD1	TRBJ1-2	CASSPGGQGSGYTF	TGTGCCAGCAGCCCGGGGGGACAGGGGAGTGGCTACACCTTC
NA	TRBV9	NA	TRBJ2-6	CASSPPLGRMGANVLTF	TGTGCCAGCAGCCCCCCCTTGGGGAGGATGGGGGCCAACGTCCTGACTTTC
NA	TRBV4-3	NA	TRBJ1-5	CASSQGPGKSNQPQHF	TGCGCCAGCAGCCAAGGTCCAGGGAAGAGCAATCAGCCCCAGCATTTT
NA	TRBV6-4	TRBD2	TRBJ2-7	CASSDGLAGERYEQYF	TGTGCCAGCAGTGACGGGCTAGCGGGGGAGCGCTACGAGCAGTACTTC
NA	TRBV6-1	NA	TRBJ2-6	CASRLSSGANVLTF	TGTGCCAGCAGGCTGAGCTCTGGGGCCAACGTCCTGACTTTC
NA	TRBV7-9	TRBD1	TRBJ1-4	CASSLDRGGEKLFF	TGTGCCAGCAGCCTAGACAGGGGAGGAGAAAAACTGTTTTTT
NA	TRBV7-2	NA	TRBJ2-1	CASSLGVGNYNEQFF	TGTGCCAGCAGCCTCGGGGTCGGTAATTACAATGAGCAGTTCTTC
NA	TRBV19	TRBD2	TRBJ2-7	CASSITSGGPREQYF	TGTGCCAGTAGTATAACTAGCGGGGGGCCTCGTGAGCAGTACTTC